This T cell receptor (beta chain) was sequenced during a study of cytomegalovirus exposure and HLA in healthy donors. Study-level findings and limits: The classifier was said to identify cytomegalovirus status with high specificity and sensitivity.

CDR3 length equals 14 residues. The germline CDR1 and CDR2 sequences are MNHEY and SVGAGI. Trimming at V came to 4 bases and at J to 7 bases, leaving 4 bases not matched to a gene. Concerning this clone: The target antigen is unknown.

PCR amplification relied on 60 Vbeta primers (plus 13 Jbeta primers). The data were produced by immunoSEQ multiplex PCR, yet TCRdb's version contains in-frame clones alone and is incomplete. Here the sample spans 85,000 to 100,000 clones, about four fifths being singletons. What was sequenced was PBMCs. This chain uses TRBV6-5 with TRBJ2-3; 11 nucleotides align to TRBD2. The receptor was isolated from a male donor in good health and CMV-seropositive. CDR3 amino acids: CASSLAGGPYTQYF. The CDR3 nucleotides are TGTGCCAGCAGTTTAGCGGGGGGGCCCTATACGCAGTATTTT.